Listed below are T cell receptor beta chains from one sample, sequenced in a study of blood T cell repertoires in COVID-19. The repertoire was sequenced with immunoSEQ multiplex PCR; TCRdb's copy has only in-frame clones and lacks some. This sample carries some 220,000 clones, approximately 81% of them seen once, and the ten largest clones take about a sixth. Sequencing was performed on peripheral blood. The receptor set was obtained from a woman older than 75 with active or convalescent COVID-19. Both conserved end residues are part of each CDR3. Each record gives: CDR3 protein, CDR3 DNA, D gene, J gene, CDR3 length, V gene. D genes are given only for firm matches.

CASSRSGGLNTGELFF	TGTGCCAGCAGCCGGAGCGGGGGTCTGAACACCGGGGAGCTGTTTTTT	TRBD2	TRBJ2-2	16	TRBV11-3
CASSFAGSGNTIYF	TGTGCCAGCAGCTTTGCAGGCTCTGGAAACACCATATATTTT	NA	TRBJ1-3	14	TRBV11-2
CASSLGDRLTGELFF	TGTGCCAGCAGCTTAGGGGACAGGCTTACCGGGGAGCTGTTTTTT	TRBD1	TRBJ2-2	15	TRBV7-3
CASSRGASMTDTQYF	TGTGCCAGCTCGCGGGGGGCCTCTATGACAGATACGCAGTATTTT	TRBD2	TRBJ2-3	15	TRBV5-8
CASSPQGRSGANVLTF	TGTGCCAGCAGTCCACAGGGGAGGTCTGGGGCCAACGTCCTGACTTTC	NA	TRBJ2-6	16	TRBV9
CASSRDLGGEITKGQFF	TGTGCCAGCAGCCGAGATCTGGGGGGGGAGATAACGAAGGGGCAGTTCTTC	TRBD2	TRBJ2-1	17	TRBV7-8
CASSPDSQETQYF	TGTGCCAGCAGCCCCGACTCCCAAGAGACCCAGTACTTC	NA	TRBJ2-5	13	TRBV7-8
CASSLEQGPNTGELFF	TGCGCCAGCAGCTTGGAGCAGGGCCCGAACACCGGGGAGCTGTTTTTT	NA	TRBJ2-2	16	TRBV5-1
CASSFGRANEQFF	TGTGCCAGCAGCTTCGGCAGGGCGAATGAGCAGTTCTTC	NA	TRBJ2-1	13	TRBV5-6
CASSRTGRTAEKLFF	TGTGCCAGCAGCAGAACAGGGCGGACAGCCGAAAAACTGTTTTTT	NA	TRBJ1-4	15	TRBV5-6
CASSYSGTGGNQPQHF	TGTGCCAGCAGTTACTCCGGGACAGGGGGCAATCAGCCCCAGCATTTT	TRBD1	TRBJ1-5	16	TRBV6-6
CASSQVGQGFVDTQYF	TGTGCCAGCAGCCAAGTGGGACAGGGATTTGTAGATACGCAGTATTTT	TRBD1	TRBJ2-3	16	TRBV4-2
CATSPPSGGSNTGELFF	TGTGCCACCAGTCCCCCTAGCGGGGGGTCTAACACCGGGGAGCTGTTTTTT	TRBD2	TRBJ2-2	17	TRBV15
CASSQDMRVTEAFF	TGTGCCAGCAGCCAAGATATGAGAGTGACTGAAGCTTTCTTT	NA	TRBJ1-1	14	TRBV3-1/TRBV3-2
CASSFSGKQPQHF	TGTGCCAGCAGTTTCTCCGGGAAGCAGCCCCAGCATTTT	NA	TRBJ1-5	13	TRBV12-3/TRBV12-4
CASSNGGNSYEQYF	TGTGCCAGTAGTAATGGCGGAAACTCCTACGAGCAGTACTTC	NA	TRBJ2-7	14	TRBV19
CASSIGGRVSDTQYF	TGTGCCAGTAGTATAGGGGGGCGGGTCTCAGATACGCAGTATTTT	NA	TRBJ2-3	15	TRBV19
CAIRTGPTGELFF	TGTGCCATCAGAACAGGGCCCACCGGGGAGCTGTTTTTT	NA	TRBJ2-2	13	TRBV10-3
CASSFSGGPLEQFF	TGTGCCAGCAGTTTTAGCGGGGGCCCCCTTGAGCAGTTCTTC	TRBD2	TRBJ2-1	14	TRBV28
CAWSGRRDYGYTF	TGTGCCTGGAGTGGTCGGAGGGACTATGGCTACACCTTC	NA	TRBJ1-2	13	TRBV30
CASSPVGGALAYGYTF	TGTGCCAGCAGCCCTGTGGGGGGGGCTCTAGCCTATGGCTACACCTTC	NA	TRBJ1-2	16	TRBV7-2
CASSLPPDRGVTGYTF	TGTGCCAGCAGCTTGCCCCCGGACAGGGGGGTGACTGGCTACACCTTC	TRBD1	TRBJ1-2	16	TRBV5-4
CASSDSRLAGGPGETQYF	TGTGCCAGCAGTGACTCGAGGCTAGCGGGAGGGCCTGGGGAGACCCAGTACTTC	TRBD2	TRBJ2-5	18	TRBV6-4
CASRGEDLGSYEQYF	TGTGCCAGCCGAGGAGAGGATTTGGGCTCCTACGAGCAGTACTTC	NA	TRBJ2-7	15	TRBV3-1/TRBV3-2